The rows below give T cell receptor beta chains drawn from one sample of a study of cytomegalovirus exposure and HLA in healthy donors. The table came from immunoSEQ multiplex PCR; TCRdb's copy has only in-frame clones and leaves some out. Of approximately 150,000 clones in the sample, around four fifths were seen once. The sample comprised PBMCs. The source of these receptors is a girl aged 5 to 17 in good health and CMV-seropositive. Both conserved end residues are part of each CDR3. The D gene is left open where the match is weak. Clone size is stated in some rows and not others, as once, few, many or a class when expanded.

V	size	J	D	CDR3	DNA
TRBV9	-	TRBJ1-5	-	CASSAGAGPQHF	TGTGCCAGCAGCGCCGGTGCGGGACCCCAGCATTTT
TRBV7-9	-	TRBJ2-7	-	CASSFTGYEQYF	TGTGCCAGCAGCTTCACGGGCTACGAGCAGTACTTC
TRBV5-1	-	TRBJ2-1	-	CASSLGISSYNEQFF	TGCGCCAGCAGCTTGGGCATTAGCTCCTACAATGAGCAGTTCTTC
TRBV11-3	-	TRBJ1-6	-	CASSLAPDSPLHF	TGTGCCAGCAGCTTAGCCCCTGATTCACCCCTCCACTTT
TRBV2	few	TRBJ1-2	-	CASREDSNYGYTF	TGTGCCAGCAGAGAAGACAGTAACTATGGCTACACCTTC
TRBV11-2	-	TRBJ2-2	-	CASSALGGNTGELFF	TGTGCCAGCAGTGCTTTGGGAGGAAACACCGGGGAGCTGTTTTTT
TRBV5-1	-	TRBJ2-1	-	CASSLDLEVPEQFF	TGCGCCAGCAGCTTGGACTTGGAGGTCCCTGAGCAGTTCTTC
TRBV4-1	few	TRBJ2-7	-	CASSQDGQGPTYEQYF	TGCGCCAGCAGCCAAGATGGCCAGGGCCCCACCTACGAGCAGTACTTC
TRBV9	-	TRBJ1-1	-	CASSAQWERNTEAFF	TGTGCCAGCAGCGCCCAGTGGGAGAGGAACACTGAAGCTTTCTTT
TRBV15	-	TRBJ1-1	TRBD1	CATSVRQGGNTEAFF	TGTGCCACCAGCGTCAGACAGGGTGGGAACACTGAAGCTTTCTTT
TRBV7-9	-	TRBJ2-5	TRBD1	CASSFTGQGGETQYF	TGTGCCAGCAGCTTTACGGGACAGGGAGGAGAGACCCAGTACTTC
TRBV14	-	TRBJ1-2	-	CASSLRGARNYGYTF	TGTGCCAGCAGCCTACGGGGGGCGCGGAACTATGGCTACACCTTC
TRBV27	-	TRBJ2-6	-	CASSSSSGANVLTF	TGTGCCAGCAGCTCCTCGTCTGGGGCCAACGTCCTGACTTTC
TRBV19	-	TRBJ1-2	-	CASSFSGNYGYTF	TGTGCCAGTAGTTTCTCCGGGAACTATGGCTACACCTTC
TRBV11-1	-	TRBJ1-1	-	CASSLRQEAFF	TGTGCCAGCAGCTTACGTCAGGAAGCTTTCTTT
TRBV9	-	TRBJ1-6	-	CASGRRDSYNSPLHF	TGTGCCAGCGGTCGTCGGGACTCCTATAATTCACCCCTCCACTTT
TRBV6-5	-	TRBJ1-2	-	CASSYPGDRGYTF	TGTGCCAGCAGTTACCCCGGGGATCGGGGCTACACCTTC
TRBV16	once	TRBJ1-2	-	CASSQLSGNYGYTF	TGTGCCAGCAGCCAATTATCAGGGAACTATGGCTACACCTTC
TRBV6-6	-	TRBJ1-2	TRBD1	CASSYGAGGNYGYTF	TGTGCCAGCAGTTACGGGGCAGGGGGCAACTATGGCTACACCTTC
TRBV11-3	-	TRBJ2-7	TRBD2	CASSLSGGGQYEQYF	TGTGCCAGCAGTCTAAGCGGGGGGGGACAGTACGAGCAGTACTTC
TRBV5-1	-	TRBJ1-3	-	CASSWSGSGNTIYF	TGCGCCAGCAGCTGGTCGGGGTCAGGAAACACCATATATTTT
TRBV7-9	-	TRBJ1-2	-	CASSLGRSERGYTF	TGTGCCAGCAGCTTAGGACGAAGCGAGAGGGGCTACACCTTC
TRBV27	-	TRBJ1-1	-	CASSLMGMRAEAFF	TGTGCCAGCAGCCTGATGGGGATGCGGGCTGAAGCTTTCTTT
TRBV2	-	TRBJ2-4	TRBD1	CASSSRTGGAKNIQYF	TGTGCCAGCAGTTCTAGAACAGGGGGGGCCAAAAACATTCAGTACTTC
TRBV4-1	-	TRBJ2-2	-	CASSYGPSNTGELFF	TGCGCCAGCAGCTATGGGCCCAGCAACACCGGGGAGCTGTTTTTT
TRBV11-2	once	TRBJ1-2	-	CASSPTGNYGYTF	TGTGCCAGCAGTCCTACAGGGAACTACGGCTACACCTTC
TRBV19	-	TRBJ1-1	-	CASTVRNRWNTEAFF	TGTGCCAGTACCGTAAGGAACAGATGGAACACTGAAGCTTTCTTT
TRBV10-3	-	TRBJ1-1	-	CAISDLQGMNTEAFF	TGTGCCATCAGTGACTTACAGGGAATGAACACTGAAGCTTTCTTT
TRBV19	-	TRBJ2-3	-	CASTISGSTDTQYF	TGTGCCAGTACCATATCAGGCAGCACAGATACGCAGTATTTT
TRBV7-9	-	TRBJ1-2	-	CASSSTLHLTGYTF	TGTGCCAGCAGCTCGACACTTCACCTCACTGGCTACACCTTC
TRBV11-2	-	TRBJ2-5	-	CASSLRDGTAPQETQYF	TGTGCCAGCAGCTTAAGAGATGGCACAGCTCCTCAAGAGACCCAGTACTTC
TRBV27	few	TRBJ2-1	TRBD1	CASSLDRDSFNEQFF	TGTGCCAGCAGTTTAGACAGGGATTCCTTCAATGAGCAGTTCTTC
TRBV30	-	TRBJ1-1	-	CAWTPGDTEAFF	TGTGCCTGGACCCCAGGGGACACTGAAGCTTTCTTT
TRBV11-3	-	TRBJ2-3	-	CASSPLIGGGPDTQYF	TGTGCCAGCAGCCCCTTAATCGGCGGAGGGCCAGATACGCAGTATTTT
TRBV6-4	once	TRBJ2-2	-	CASSAEQTGELFF	TGTGCCAGCAGTGCTGAACAAACCGGGGAGCTGTTTTTT
TRBV10-3	once	TRBJ1-1	TRBD1	CAINPGGAEAFF	TGTGCCATCAACCCAGGGGGCGCTGAAGCTTTCTTT
TRBV6-5	-	TRBJ1-1	TRBD1	CASSWTGRATEAFF	TGTGCCAGCAGTTGGACAGGGCGAGCGACTGAAGCTTTCTTT
TRBV11-2	-	TRBJ2-1	TRBD2	CASSLVRGATNNEQFF	TGTGCCAGCAGCTTAGTGCGGGGGGCAACTAACAATGAGCAGTTCTTC
TRBV7-9	-	TRBJ1-2	-	CASSLDSGYGYTF	TGTGCCAGCAGCCTGGACAGCGGATATGGCTACACCTTC
TRBV6-6	once	TRBJ2-5	-	CASSYSPGSQETQYF	TGTGCCAGCAGTTACTCGCCGGGGTCACAAGAGACCCAGTACTTC
TRBV5-1	-	TRBJ2-1	-	CASSLVGFLSSYNEQFF	TGCGCCAGCAGCTTGGTTGGTTTTCTAAGCTCCTACAATGAGCAGTTCTTC
TRBV10-3	-	TRBJ2-3	-	CAISDPKHSTDTQYF	TGTGCCATCAGTGATCCAAAACATAGCACAGATACGCAGTATTTT
TRBV11-2	few	TRBJ2-6	-	CASSLSSGANVLTF	TGTGCCAGCAGCTTATCGTCTGGGGCCAACGTCCTGACTTTC
TRBV19	-	TRBJ2-3	-	CASQDQGFGTDTQYF	TGTGCCAGTCAAGACCAGGGATTCGGCACAGATACGCAGTATTTT
TRBV19	-	TRBJ1-1	-	CASSIDRYRDTEAFF	TGTGCCAGTAGTATAGATCGGTACAGAGACACTGAAGCTTTCTTT
TRBV28	-	TRBJ1-5	TRBD1	CASSLWTGTNQPQHF	TGTGCCAGCAGTTTATGGACAGGGACCAATCAGCCCCAGCATTTT
TRBV19	-	TRBJ2-7	-	CASSIGVPSYEQYF	TGTGCCAGTAGTATAGGTGTCCCGTCCTACGAGCAGTACTTC
TRBV13	-	TRBJ2-7	-	CASSLSVAGNEQYF	TGTGCCAGCAGCCTCTCCGTAGCCGGGAACGAGCAGTACTTC
TRBV18	-	TRBJ1-5	-	CASSPSIISDQPQHF	TGTGCCAGCTCACCTTCTATTATATCTGATCAGCCCCAGCATTTT
TRBV7-2	-	TRBJ1-1	-	CASSPTGWKAFF	TGTGCCAGCAGCCCCACGGGGTGGAAAGCTTTCTTT
TRBV9	-	TRBJ2-1	-	CASSVGGLNEQFF	TGTGCCAGCAGCGTAGGGGGGCTCAATGAGCAGTTCTTC
TRBV13	-	TRBJ1-2	-	CASSSLLRGLRGYTF	TGTGCCAGCAGCTCCCTATTGCGGGGGTTGAGGGGCTACACCTTC
TRBV7-6	-	TRBJ2-1	TRBD2	CASSFRPLAGTYNEQFF	TGTGCCAGCAGCTTTCGCCCTCTAGCGGGGACGTACAATGAGCAGTTCTTC
TRBV5-1	-	TRBJ1-2	TRBD1	CASSLGGITGGSGYTF	TGCGCCAGCAGCTTGGGAGGGATAACAGGGGGAAGCGGCTACACCTTC